This T cell receptor (beta chain) was found in a study of blood T cell repertoires in COVID-19. Study at large: COVID-19 samples collected from the United States, Italy and Spain covered acute and convalescent phases. The cDNA or gDNA used as material had been derived from T cells, B-cell-depleted T cells, or PBMCs.

Authors' analysis steps: Amplification of reference gene primers was used by the study to estimate nucleated cell counts. TCRdb's table, derived via immunoSEQ multiplex PCR, lists solely in-frame clones and lacks some. V, J and clone size reflect that table, while D and trimming were determined from the DNA. The data contain around 190,000 clones, around 84% of them singletons. This clone turned up a few times. The sequenced sample was peripheral blood. The sequence came from a human donor in a cohort sampled during active COVID-19.

This CDR3 reads CASSIGTNPLNGEQYF. CDR3 DNA sequence: TGCGCCAGCAGCATTGGGACTAACCCCCTTAATGGCGAGCAGTACTTC. V and J are TRBV5-1 and TRBJ2-7; 7 nucleotides align to TRBD2. The CDR3 loop spans 16 amino acids. CDR1 and CDR2 from the germline V gene are SGHRS and YFSETQ. V gave up 4 bases and J gave up 6 bases; unmatched junction bases: 16.